This is a list of T cell receptor beta chains from one sample in a study of spatial heterogeneity in lung cancer. TCRdb processed the 5' RACE reads anew with MiXCR; each CDR3 protein has one entry. The data contain approximately 7,000 distinct CDR3 sequences, about 20% of them seen just once; the ten biggest clones take up over 9.5%. Specimen: lung tumor tissue, collected at surgery. Source of these receptors: a female donor with early-stage non-small cell lung cancer. CDR3s include the opening cysteine and the closing phenylalanine or tryptophan. A D gene is named only where the DNA matches it firmly. Clone size is shown for a subset of rows, as once, few, many or a class of expanded clone.

length: 15
D: -
J: TRBJ1-6
V: TRBV28
size: medium-sized
DNA: TGTGCCAGCAGCCTCCAGAGGGTGGTGAGTTCACCCCTCCACTTT
CDR3: CASSLQRVVSSPLHF

length: 16
D: TRBD2
J: TRBJ2-4
V: TRBV4-3
size: -
DNA: TGCGCCAGCAGCCACGGCGGGGGGGCCGGTGGGAACATTCAGTACTTC
CDR3: CASSHGGGAGGNIQYF

length: 15
D: TRBD1
J: TRBJ2-1
V: TRBV20-1
size: -
DNA: TGCAGTGCTAGTAGTTTCCGGACAGGGGAGAATGAGCAGTTCTTC
CDR3: CSASSFRTGENEQFF

length: 15
D: TRBD2
J: TRBJ2-3
V: TRBV5-4
size: few
DNA: TGTGCCAGCAGCTTGGAGGCGGGGGGGTATGATACGCAGTATTTT
CDR3: CASSLEAGGYDTQYF

length: 13
D: -
J: TRBJ1-6
V: TRBV5-1
size: -
DNA: TGCGCCAGCAGCTCACAGGGTGGCTCACCCCTCCACTTT
CDR3: CASSSQGGSPLHF

length: 14
D: -
J: TRBJ1-4
V: TRBV9
size: -
DNA: TGTGCCAGCAGCCCCCAGGGCTTTAATGAAAAACTGTTTTTT
CDR3: CASSPQGFNEKLFF

length: 15
D: TRBD1
J: TRBJ2-7
V: TRBV28
size: -
DNA: TGTGCCAGCAGTTTAACGGGACAGGGATCCTACGAGCAGTACTTC
CDR3: CASSLTGQGSYEQYF

length: 14
D: TRBD1
J: TRBJ1-1
V: TRBV6-6
size: few
DNA: TGTGCCAGCAGCCGGGACAGGGGATCCACTGAAGCTTTCTTT
CDR3: CASSRDRGSTEAFF

length: 15
D: TRBD2
J: TRBJ2-3
V: TRBV7-9
size: medium-sized
DNA: TGTGCCAGCAGCACGGGACTAGCGGGGACAGATACGCAGTATTTT
CDR3: CASSTGLAGTDTQYF

length: 13
D: -
J: TRBJ2-1
V: TRBV6-1
size: few
DNA: TGTGCCAGCAGACAACAGGGACTTGGGGAGCAGTTCTTC
CDR3: CASRQQGLGEQFF

length: 14
D: -
J: TRBJ1-1
V: TRBV2
size: few
DNA: TGTGCCACCCAAGAGAGACAATTGAACACTGAAGCTTTCTTT
CDR3: CATQERQLNTEAFF

length: 13
D: -
J: TRBJ2-7
V: TRBV18
size: -
DNA: TGTGCCAGCTCACCATCAGGGGCCTACGAGCAGTACTTC
CDR3: CASSPSGAYEQYF

length: 12
D: -
J: TRBJ2-4
V: TRBV29-1
size: large
DNA: TGCAGCGTTCACATAGCCAAAAACATTCAGTACTTC
CDR3: CSVHIAKNIQYF

length: 13
D: TRBD1
J: TRBJ1-2
V: TRBV12-3/TRBV12-4
size: few
DNA: TGTGCCAGCAGTTTCGGGGACAGCGTTGGCTACACCTTC
CDR3: CASSFGDSVGYTF

length: 14
D: -
J: TRBJ1-1
V: TRBV20-1
size: -
DNA: TGCAGTGCCCTGACCCGGGGGAGGAGATCTGAAGCTTTCTTT
CDR3: CSALTRGRRSEAFF

length: 15
D: TRBD2
J: TRBJ2-1
V: TRBV11-2
size: medium-sized
DNA: TGTGCCAGCAGCTTTGGGACTAGCGGGTACAATGAGCAGTTCTTC
CDR3: CASSFGTSGYNEQFF